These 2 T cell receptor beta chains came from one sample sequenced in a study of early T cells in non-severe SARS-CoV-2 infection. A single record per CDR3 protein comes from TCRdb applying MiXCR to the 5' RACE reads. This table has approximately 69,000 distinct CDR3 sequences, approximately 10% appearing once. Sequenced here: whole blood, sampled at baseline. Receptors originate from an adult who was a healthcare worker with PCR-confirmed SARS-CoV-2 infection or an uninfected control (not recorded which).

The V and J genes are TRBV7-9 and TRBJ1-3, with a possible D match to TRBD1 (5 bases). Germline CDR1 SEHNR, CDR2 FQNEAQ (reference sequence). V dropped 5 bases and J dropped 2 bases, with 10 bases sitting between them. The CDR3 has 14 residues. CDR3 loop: CASSKGLTGNTIYF. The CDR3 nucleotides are TGTGCCAGCAGCAAGGGACTAACTGGAAACACCATATATTTT.

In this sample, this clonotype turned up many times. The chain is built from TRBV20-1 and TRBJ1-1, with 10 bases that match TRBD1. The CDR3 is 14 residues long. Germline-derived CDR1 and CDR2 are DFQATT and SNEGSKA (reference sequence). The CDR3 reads CRGMTGGRDTEAFF. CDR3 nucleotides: TGCAGGGGGATGACAGGGGGCAGGGACACTGAAGCTTTCTTT.